The 21 T cell receptor beta chains listed next were all sequenced from one sample in a study of graft-versus-host responses after intestinal transplantation. Assay used: immunoSEQ multiplex PCR; TCRdb lists only in-frame clones, some missing. The table lists about 20,000 clones, over 35% of them singletons. This specimen was alloreactive CD4+ T cells from a mixed lymphocyte reaction culture, taken before intestinal transplant. Subset here: CFSE-low proliferating T cells sorted from approximately 6-day pre-transplant mixed lymphocyte reaction (GvH or HvG direction). The receptors originated from a human patient who received an intestinal transplant.

The chain is built from TRBV2 and TRBJ1-1; 9 nucleotides line up with TRBD1. Trimming removed 6 bases from V and 4 bases from J; junction bases left unmatched: 12. The CDR3 consists of 16 residues. Germline CDR1 reads SNHLY; CDR2 reads FYNNEI. The CDR3 loop reads CASRLRDRVSGTEAFF. The CDR3 DNA reads TGTGCCAGCAGACTCCGGGACAGGGTTTCGGGCACTGAAGCTTTCTTT. Combining the CDR3 with reference TRBV2 and TRBJ1-1 gives the whole variable domain EPEVTQTPSHQVTQMGQEVILRCVPISNHLYFYWYRQILGQKVEFLVSFYNNEISEKSEIFDDQFSVERPDGSNFTLKIRSTKLEDSAMYFCASRLRDRVSGTEAFFGQGTRLTVV.

This clone was counted a few times. This rearrangement joins TRBV7-9 to TRBJ1-1; no definite D call. Per germline, CDR1 SEHNR and CDR2 FQNEAQ (reference sequence). The ends were cut back, 1 base at V and 8 bases at J, with 14 bases in the middle. The CDR3 extends over 14 amino acids. This CDR3 is CASSLVNRGLEAFF. DNA of the CDR3: TGTGCCAGCAGCTTAGTGAATCGGGGATTGGAAGCTTTCTTT.

V usage is TRBV6-5 and J usage is TRBJ1-6, with TRBD1 matching over 7 bases. V trimming: 6 bases; J trimming: 15 bases; junction bases outside the gene matches: 14. This CDR3 has 14 amino acids. Germline assignment: CDR1 MNHEY and CDR2 SVGAGI. The CDR3: CASSRTPDRAFLHF. The CDR3 DNA follows: TGTGCCAGCAGCCGCACGCCTGACAGGGCCTTCCTCCACTTT.

V usage is TRBV27 and J usage is TRBJ1-1, with 8 bases aligning to TRBD1. With 5 bases clipped from V and 5 bases from J, the junction kept 7 bases outside the gene matches. The CDR3 runs to 14 residues. CDR1 is MNHEY, CDR2 SMNVEV, per germline (reference sequence). This CDR3 reads CASSAHRGRTEAFF. The CDR3 nucleotides read TGTGCCAGCAGTGCCCACAGGGGGAGGACTGAAGCTTTCTTT.

The chain uses TRBV7-9 and TRBJ1-6; the D gene is possibly TRBD1 (5 bases). The germline V gene encodes CDR1 SEHNR and CDR2 FQNEAQ (reference sequence). V was pared by 5 bases and J by 10 bases, with 15 bases between. The CDR3 consists of 14 residues. CDR3 in DNA: TGTGCCAGCAGCCCTGACAGTGCGAGCTCACCCCTCCACTTT. This gives the protein CASSPDSASSPLHF.

The genes are TRBV5-1 and TRBJ2-1; D not resolved. The CDR3 is 15 amino acids. With 0 bases removed from V and 0 bases from J, the gap between germline ends came to 7 bases. CDR1 and CDR2 (germline): SGHRS, YFSETQ. CDR3 coding DNA: TGCGCCAGCAGCTTGGCCGACTTCTCCTACAATGAGCAGTTCTTC. This sequence encodes CASSLADFSYNEQFF.

The chain combines TRBV7-2 with TRBJ1-6, with a tentative D call TRBD1 (5 bases). Trimming shortened V by 3 bases and J by 11 bases, and 17 bases separated the two germline ends. This CDR3 comprises 15 residues. Looked up from germline, CDR1 is SGHTA and CDR2 is FQGNSA. The chain's CDR3 is CASSFGGTPQPPLHF. CDR3 sequence (DNA): TGTGCCAGCAGCTTCGGCGGGACCCCCCAACCACCCCTCCACTTT.

The rearrangement joins TRBV2 to TRBJ1-2; D uncertain. The CDR3 has 14 amino acids. Per germline, CDR1 SNHLY and CDR2 FYNNEI. Trimming cost V 6 bases and J 4 bases, with 15 bases left between them. The CDR3 nucleotides are TGTGCCAGCAGATTAACCGAAAGCTTCTATGGCTACACCTTC. It translates to CASRLTESFYGYTF. The full variable domain, rest sourced from reference TRBV2 and TRBJ1-2, is EPEVTQTPSHQVTQMGQEVILRCVPISNHLYFYWYRQILGQKVEFLVSFYNNEISEKSEIFDDQFSVERPDGSNFTLKIRSTKLEDSAMYFCASRLTESFYGYTFGSGTRLTVV.

V usage is TRBV12-5 and J usage is TRBJ2-7; 8 bases are a match to TRBD2. V lost 8 bases to trimming and J lost 4 bases; unmatched junction nucleotides: 7. Germline V gene lookup returns CDR1 LGHNT and CDR2 FRNRAP. The CDR3 runs 13 residues. The CDR3, as DNA: TGTGCTAGTTCTGCGGGGGGCAGGTACGAGCAGTACTTC. Encoded protein: CASSAGGRYEQYF.

The chain has TRBV11-2 and TRBJ1-2; no reliable D call. The V end was cut by 2 bases, the J end by 2 bases, with 12 bases between. Germline assignment: CDR1 SGHAT and CDR2 FQNNGV. This CDR3 is 15 amino acids long. In nucleotides, the CDR3 is TGTGCCAGCAGCTTAATCTCAGGTGCAAACTATGGCTACACCTTC. Its translation is CASSLISGANYGYTF.

This clone was counted only a few times. This chain uses TRBV6-5 with TRBJ2-1, with 9 bases identical to TRBD1. This CDR3 contains 14 residues. CDR1 and CDR2 from the germline V gene are MNHEY and SVGAGI. Germline trimming cut 5 bases from V and 5 bases from J; bases unmatched to any gene: 4. DNA for the CDR3: TGTGCCAGCAGTCGAGGACAGGGGCACAATGAGCAGTTCTTC. It yields the protein CASSRGQGHNEQFF.

There are a few counts of this clone. The chain carries TRBV6-5 and TRBJ1-2, with D unclear. Trimming cost V 5 bases and J 8 bases, with 12 bases left between them. This CDR3 is built from 12 residues. The germline gives CDR1 MNHEY, CDR2 SVGAGI. CDR3 region: CASSEMRGGYTF. The CDR3 bases are TGTGCCAGCAGTGAAATGAGAGGGGGCTACACCTTC.

This clone has just a few counts. The chain is built from TRBV21-1 and TRBJ1-4. TRBV21-1 is a recognized pseudogene. The CDR3 is made up of 17 amino acids. The CDR3 sequence: CASSKCYRRNPNEKLFF. CDR3 in DNA: TGTGCCAGCAGCAAATGTTATAGGAGAAACCCTAATGAAAAACTGTTTTTT.

This clone was seen a handful of times. This chain's CDR3 is CASTPGQNYGYTF. In nucleotides, the CDR3 is TGTGCCAGCACACCGGGACAGAACTATGGCTACACCTTC. The chain recombines TRBV6-1 with TRBJ1-2; 7 bases line up with TRBD1. From germline, CDR1 is MNHNS and CDR2 SASEGT. The CDR3 runs to 13 residues. V shed 7 bases and J 2 bases; nucleotides not matched to a gene: 4.

The chain has TRBV18 and TRBJ2-7, with 8 positions matching TRBD1. With 2 bases clipped from V and 6 bases from J, the junction kept 3 bases outside the gene matches. Per germline, CDR1 KGHSH and CDR2 LQKENI. CDR3 length: 13 amino acids. CDR3 sequence reads: CASSPGTGREQYF. DNA of the CDR3: TGTGCCAGCTCACCAGGGACAGGTCGCGAGCAGTACTTC.

This chain joins TRBV5-4 and TRBJ2-4, with D tentatively TRBD1 (6 bases). Per the germline V gene, CDR1 is SGHNT and CDR2 is YYREEE (reference sequence). The ends were cut back, 1 base at V and 1 base at J, with 6 bases in the middle. The CDR3 is 14 residues long. For the CDR3, the DNA is TGTGCCAGCAGCTTGCAGGGGGCCAAAAACATTCAGTACTTC. As protein: CASSLQGAKNIQYF.

This chain connects TRBV18 to TRBJ1-3, with D unclear. The CDR3 spans 15 residues. Germline loops: CDR1 KGHSH, CDR2 LQKENI. V was shortened by 3 bases and J by 2 bases, with 11 bases between the two germline ends. DNA of the CDR3: TGTGCCAGCTCACCCGTCCGGGTACCTGGAAACACCATATATTTT. The encoded protein is CASSPVRVPGNTIYF.

The V and J genes are TRBV10-1 and TRBJ2-5; tentatively, D is TRBD1 (6 bases). V lost 4 bases to trimming and J lost 2 bases, with 11 bases between them. Germline CDR1 is WNHNN and CDR2 is SYGVQD (reference sequence). The CDR3 loop spans 14 amino acids. CDR3 bases: TGCGCCAGCAGTGCGGACAGAATACAAGAGACCCAGTACTTC. Translating it yields CASSADRIQETQYF.

This clone showed up just a few times. The genes are TRBV18 and TRBJ2-1, with 10 bases identical to TRBD2. The V and J ends lost 4 bases and 6 bases, in that order; junction bases with no gene match: 12. Germline V gene data show CDR1 as KGHSH and CDR2 as LQKENI. This CDR3 comprises 17 residues. The CDR3 is CASSRFGAGGMINEQFF. Here the CDR3 DNA reads TGTGCCAGCTCACGGTTCGGAGCGGGGGGGATGATCAATGAGCAGTTCTTC.

The V gene is TRBV18, the J gene TRBJ1-1; D unclear. CDR1 and CDR2 from the germline V gene are KGHSH and LQKENI. This CDR3 is built from 15 residues. Trimming stripped 2 bases from V and 1 base from J, with 11 bases between. The CDR3 is CASSPTVVPNTEAFF. Here the CDR3 DNA reads TGTGCCAGCTCACCAACGGTAGTCCCGAACACTGAAGCTTTCTTT.

The J gene is TRBJ1-6, the V gene TRBV6-6; 7 bases agree with TRBD1. The CDR3 is 14 residues long. Germline loops: CDR1 MNHNY, CDR2 SVGAGI (reference sequence). Unmatched junction bases numbered 4, after V lost 6 bases and J lost 5 bases. CDR3 residues: CASRPGTDNSPLHF. The CDR3 DNA reads TGTGCCAGCAGACCCGGGACAGATAATTCACCCCTCCACTTT.